The 6 T cell receptor beta chains presented below share a single source sample, sequenced in a study of blood T cell repertoires in COVID-19. Generated by immunoSEQ multiplex PCR, the TCRdb table keeps only in-frame clones and is missing some. The sample includes roughly 99,000 clones, 80% to 90% of them seen just once. The sequenced material came from peripheral blood. These receptors came from a man aged 50 or older with COVID-19, enrolled during active disease.

The V gene is TRBV4-3, the J gene TRBJ2-3; the match to TRBD2 covers 16 bases. Germline assignment: CDR1 LGHNA and CDR2 YSLEER. The CDR3 length is 20 residues. Losses at the gene ends were 0 bases for V and 3 bases for J; bases not matched to a gene: 9. The CDR3 DNA sequence: TGCGCCAGCAGCCAAGATAGGGCCGGGACTAGCGGGGGGGCAACAGATACGCAGTATTTT. Translation: CASSQDRAGTSGGATDTQYF.

This clone occurred a few times. In DNA form, the CDR3 reads TGTGCCAGCAGCAAAGGTGGTTCGGCCTCTCGGGGAGAGAATTCACCCCTCCACTTT. Protein sequence: CASSKGGSASRGENSPLHF. The gene calls are TRBV21-1 and TRBJ1-6. TRBV21-1 is a known pseudogene. The length of the CDR3 is 19 residues.

J is TRBJ2-6 and V is TRBV5-5; 8 positions agree with TRBD1. The V gene's germline CDR1 is SGHKS and CDR2 YYEKEE (reference sequence). V lost 4 bases to trimming and J lost 2 bases; unmatched junction nucleotides: 2. The CDR3 loop spans 15 amino acids. Written as DNA, the CDR3 is TGTGCCAGCAGCCAGACAGGGGCTGGGGCCAACGTCCTGACTTTC. The encoded protein is CASSQTGAGANVLTF.

V usage is TRBV3-1 (or the pseudogene TRBV3-2) and J usage is TRBJ2-5, with unresolved D. V lost 0 bases to trimming and J lost 1 base, with 6 bases between them. There are 14 residues in the CDR3. The germline V gene has CDR1 LGHDT and CDR2 YNNKEL (reference sequence). The CDR3 loop reads CASSQDLTQETQYF. Written as DNA, the CDR3 is TGTGCCAGCAGCCAAGACCTAACCCAAGAGACCCAGTACTTC.

CDR3 nucleotide sequence: TGTGCCAGCAGTTTTTGGACTCGAGTGGGGTCACCCCTCCACTTT. This sequence encodes CASSFWTRVGSPLHF. The chain carries TRBV6-5 and TRBJ1-6; D is ambiguous. This CDR3 has 15 residues. Looked up from germline, CDR1 is MNHEY and CDR2 is SVGAGI. Trimming stripped 4 bases from V and 10 bases from J, with 17 bases between.

This chain joins TRBV20-1 and TRBJ2-7; unclear D gene. The CDR3 loop spans 16 amino acids. Deletions cut 3 bases from V and 2 bases from J, with 20 bases between. The germline V gene encodes CDR1 DFQATT and CDR2 SNEGSKA (reference sequence). In DNA form, the CDR3 reads TGCAGTGCTAGTAGACCGTTGGGCAGGCGTACCTACGAGCAGTACTTC. Protein: CSASRPLGRRTYEQYF.